The TCR beta chain under discussion was sequenced for a study of early T cells in non-severe SARS-CoV-2 infection. As for the study in general: Sequencing input comprised bulk RNA from unsorted whole blood; chain pairing was not available. Whole-study results and caveats: Matching against VDJdb likely underestimated virus-specific expansions, favoring anti-spike CD8.

TCRdb redid the calling of the 5' RACE reads with MiXCR, one entry per CDR3 protein. The sample lists some 30,000 distinct CDR3 sequences, about 4.6% occurring once. Germline V gene data show CDR1 as SGHRS and CDR2 as YFSETQ. Deletions cut 2 bases from V and 3 bases from J, with 8 bases between. This CDR3 spans 13 amino acids. A few counts support this clonotype. Its target is not known. The sample taken for sequencing was whole blood. This TCR was sampled from an adult who was a healthcare worker with PCR-confirmed SARS-CoV-2 infection or an uninfected control (not recorded which). V usage is TRBV5-1 and J usage is TRBJ1-2, with D perhaps TRBD1 (5 bases). The CDR3 coding sequence is TGCGCCAGCAGCTTTGACAGCGACTATGGCTACACCTTC. It codes for CASSFDSDYGYTF.